Each of the 21 T cell receptor beta chains below was sequenced from the same sample in a study of T cell responses to AZD1222 COVID-19 vaccine. Measured with immunoSEQ multiplex PCR; TCRdb has only the in-frame clones, and not every one. This sample has more than 140,000 clones; approximately 90% occur once, and the top ten carry roughly 4.7%. The input for sequencing was peripheral blood, taken on day 0 of AZD1222 vaccination. These receptors originate from an adult in good health.

The chain combines TRBV18 with TRBJ2-7; no definite D call. CDR1 is KGHSH, CDR2 LQKENI, per germline. CDR3 length: 13 residues. Trimming pared 3 bases from V and 5 bases from J, leaving 11 bases between. This chain's CDR3 is CASSPPSAHEQYF. CDR3 in DNA: TGTGCCAGCTCACCCCCTTCCGCCCACGAGCAGTACTTC.

This clone was detected only once. The chain carries TRBV9 and TRBJ2-1; D possibly corresponds to TRBD1 (5 bases). The V end was cut by 2 bases, the J end by 11 bases, with 14 bases between. Germline-derived CDR1 and CDR2 are SGDLS and YYNGEE. The CDR3 is 13 amino acids. The CDR3 loop is CASSVGGQGKQFF. CDR3 nucleotides: TGTGCCAGCAGCGTTGGTGGGCAGGGAAAGCAGTTCTTC.

This clone was detected once. The chain couples TRBV3-1 (or the pseudogene TRBV3-2) to TRBJ1-6; no firm D call. The ends were cut back, 1 base at V and 7 bases at J, with 8 bases in the middle. The CDR3 spans 14 residues. Germline-derived CDR1 and CDR2 are LGHDT and YNNKEL (reference sequence). The CDR3 spells CASSQGAGNSPLHF. The CDR3 DNA is TGTGCCAGCAGCCAAGGGGCAGGAAATTCACCCCTCCACTTT.

This clone has a single count. This rearrangement joins TRBV5-5 to TRBJ2-2; 9 bases match TRBD2. The V gene end was trimmed by 6 bases and the J gene end by 2 bases; junction bases not matched to a gene: 14. From germline, CDR1 is SGHKS and CDR2 YYEKEE (reference sequence). The CDR3 contains 18 residues. CDR3 coding DNA: TGTGCCAGCATCCTGAATATAAGACTAGCGGAAAACACCGGGGAGCTGTTTTTT. Protein: CASILNIRLAENTGELFF.

J is TRBJ2-1 and V is TRBV4-3; 12 nucleotides agree with TRBD2. The CDR3 extends over 20 amino acids. Germline assignment: CDR1 LGHNA and CDR2 YSLEER. V shed 4 bases and J 1 base; nucleotides not matched to a gene: 14. The CDR3: CASSPLRASGRVPSYNEQFF. CDR3 DNA sequence: TGCGCCAGCAGCCCCCTGAGGGCTAGCGGGAGGGTCCCTTCCTACAATGAGCAGTTCTTC.

J is TRBJ2-3 and V is TRBV28, with D possibly being TRBD2 (6 bases). The CDR3 sequence is 15 residues long. Germline V gene lookup returns CDR1 MDHEN and CDR2 SYDVKM. V was trimmed by 5 bases and J by 8 bases, leaving 20 bases between them. CDR3 region: CASSPGLLMRGTQYF. CDR3 sequence (DNA): TGTGCCAGCAGTCCTGGCCTCTTAATGCGGGGTACGCAGTATTTT.

In its sample, this clone was seen once. The rearrangement links TRBV18 to TRBJ2-7; D unresolved. The V gene's germline CDR1 is KGHSH and CDR2 LQKENI. The V end lost 5 bases, the J end lost 6 bases, and 26 bases lay between the germline ends. CDR3 length: 17 residues. DNA of the CDR3: TGTGCCAGCTCAACCACGCCTCCTCAGGTAGAGAGTAGCGAGCAGTACTTC. As protein: CASSTTPPQVESSEQYF.

J is TRBJ2-1 and V is TRBV19, with D perhaps TRBD2 (5 bases). This CDR3 comprises 13 residues. Germline lookup yields CDR1 LNHDA and CDR2 SQIVND (reference sequence). V was shortened by 4 bases and J by 5 bases, with 9 bases between the two germline ends. This CDR3 is CASSTRDNNEQFF. Written as DNA, the CDR3 is TGTGCCAGTAGTACTCGGGATAACAATGAGCAGTTCTTC.

The chain links TRBV7-3 to TRBJ1-1, with a tentative D call TRBD1 (6 bases). V was trimmed by 0 bases and J by 6 bases, leaving 14 bases between them. This CDR3 has 15 residues. Germline CDR1 reads SGHTA; CDR2 reads FQGTGA. As DNA, the CDR3 is TGTGCCAGCAGCTTAACCCCAGGGGACGAATCTGAAGCTTTCTTT. Its protein product is CASSLTPGDESEAFF.

V is TRBV3-1 (or the pseudogene TRBV3-2) and J is TRBJ2-1; either TRBD1 or TRBD2 may supply D (6 bases each). The CDR3 runs 16 residues. Germline CDR1 reads LGHDT; CDR2 reads YNNKEL (reference sequence). Trimming left V 4 bases short and J 3 bases short, with 16 bases between. CDR3 DNA: TGTGCCAGCAGCCCCCGAGGGGGGAAAGGCTACAATGAGCAGTTCTTC. Protein sequence: CASSPRGGKGYNEQFF.

About this clone itself: Other DNA sequences from this sample encode an identical CDR3 as well. The V and J genes are TRBV12-3 or TRBV12-4 and TRBJ1-5; 9 positions agree with TRBD1. Trimming removed 5 bases from V and 6 bases from J; junction bases left unmatched: 2. The CDR3 runs 13 residues. The CDR3 nucleotides read TGTGCCAGCAGTCGACAGGGGGGTCAGCCCCAGCATTTT. Residues: CASSRQGGQPQHF.

The rearrangement links TRBV4-3 to TRBJ1-5; perhaps TRBD1 as D (5 bases). The CDR3 loop spans 17 amino acids. Trimming removed 3 bases from V and 4 bases from J, with 19 bases in between. Germline CDR1 and CDR2: LGHNA and YSLEER. CDR3: CASSQDVGNRWNQPQHF. The DNA for the CDR3 is TGCGCCAGCAGCCAGGACGTCGGAAACAGGTGGAATCAGCCCCAGCATTTT.

The chain couples TRBV5-1 to TRBJ2-2; 9 positions agree with TRBD2. V lost 0 bases, J lost 0 bases, and 3 bases stayed unmatched. The germline V gene encodes CDR1 SGHRS and CDR2 YFSETQ. The CDR3 totals 17 residues. The CDR3 protein is CASSLAAGGPNTGELFF. The CDR3 coding sequence is TGCGCCAGCAGCTTGGCAGCGGGAGGCCCGAACACCGGGGAGCTGTTTTTT.

The V and J genes are TRBV10-2 and TRBJ2-1, with a possible D match to TRBD2 (5 bases). This CDR3 spans 12 amino acids. V lost 8 bases and J 3 bases, leaving 8 bases between the germline ends. Germline loops: CDR1 WSHSY, CDR2 SAAADI. The CDR3 region has the DNA TGCGCCAGCCGGAGCGGCTACAATGAGCAGTTCTTC. This translates into CASRSGYNEQFF.

The gene calls are TRBV7-2 and TRBJ1-1; a weak D match, TRBD1 (5 bases). CDR3 length: 15 residues. Germline loops: CDR1 SGHTA, CDR2 FQGNSA. Trimming removed 1 base at V and 1 base at J, with 10 bases between. The CDR3 loop is CASSLDRRPNTEAFF. In DNA, the CDR3 is TGTGCCAGCAGCTTAGACAGGAGACCGAACACTGAAGCTTTCTTT.

The CDR3 region has the DNA TGCGCCAGCAGCACCCGGGCCACCGTGGGCACCGGGGAGCTGTTTTTT. Encoded protein: CASSTRATVGTGELFF. The genes are TRBV5-1 and TRBJ2-2; D gene uncertain. The CDR3 has 16 residues. The germline V and J ends were trimmed by 4 bases and 4 bases, with 17 bases remaining between them. CDR1 is SGHRS, CDR2 YFSETQ, per germline.

The chain employs TRBV3-1 (or the pseudogene TRBV3-2) and TRBJ1-2; D may be TRBD1 (6 bases). Trimming cost V 4 bases and J 8 bases, with 20 bases left between them. CDR3 size: 15 residues. CDR1 is LGHDT, CDR2 YNNKEL, per germline (reference sequence). The CDR3 here is CASSPLRGALGGYTF. DNA of the CDR3: TGTGCCAGCAGCCCACTTCGGGGGGCGCTCGGCGGCTACACCTTC.

The chain combines TRBV27 with TRBJ2-5; TRBD2 matches 7 bases. CDR1 and CDR2 from the germline V gene are MNHEY and SMNVEV (reference sequence). The V gene end was trimmed by 6 bases and the J gene end by 5 bases; junction bases not matched to a gene: 9. The CDR3 consists of 14 residues. CDR3 in DNA: TGTGCCAGCAGGGAATGGGAGGGTCGGGAGACCCAGTACTTC. It yields the protein CASREWEGRETQYF.

The rearrangement joins TRBV7-2 to TRBJ2-5; 11 positions match TRBD2. Germline V gene lookup returns CDR1 SGHTA and CDR2 FQGNSA. Unmatched junction bases numbered 8, after V lost 5 bases and J lost 6 bases. The CDR3 runs to 15 residues. Written as DNA, the CDR3 is TGTGCCAGCAGCCTAAGACTAGCGGGAAGAAAGACCCAGTACTTC. Translated: CASSLRLAGRKTQYF.

The V and J genes are TRBV9 and TRBJ2-2; 9 bases are shared with TRBD2. The ends lost 4 bases at V and 4 bases at J; junction bases unmatched: 8. CDR3 length equals 16 residues. From germline, CDR1 is SGDLS and CDR2 YYNGEE. The CDR3 sequence: CASSLRTSDGTGELFF. The CDR3 bases are TGTGCCAGCAGCCTGCGGACTAGCGACGGCACCGGGGAGCTGTTTTTT.

In this sample, this clone turned up once. Here the CDR3 DNA reads TGCGCCAGCAGCTGGGGACAGGGGGCGCTTGGAAACACCATATATTTT. It encodes CASSWGQGALGNTIYF. The chain recombines TRBV5-1 with TRBJ1-3; the match to TRBD1 covers 12 bases. V trimming: 3 bases; J trimming: 3 bases; junction bases outside the gene matches: 4. Germline CDR1 reads SGHRS; CDR2 reads YFSETQ. The CDR3 is made up of 16 amino acids.